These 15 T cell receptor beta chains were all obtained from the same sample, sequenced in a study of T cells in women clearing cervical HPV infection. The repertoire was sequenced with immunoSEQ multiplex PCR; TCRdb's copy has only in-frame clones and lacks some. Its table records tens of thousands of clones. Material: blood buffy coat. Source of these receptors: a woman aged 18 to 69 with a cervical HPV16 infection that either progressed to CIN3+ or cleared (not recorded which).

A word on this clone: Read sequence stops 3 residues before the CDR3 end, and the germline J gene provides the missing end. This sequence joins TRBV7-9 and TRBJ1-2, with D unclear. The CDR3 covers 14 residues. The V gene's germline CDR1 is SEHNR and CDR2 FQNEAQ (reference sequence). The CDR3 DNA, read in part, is TGTGCCAGCAGCCCACTAGCGGGAGGCCTTGAC. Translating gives CASSPLAGGLD. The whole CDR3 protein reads CASSPLAGGLDYTF.

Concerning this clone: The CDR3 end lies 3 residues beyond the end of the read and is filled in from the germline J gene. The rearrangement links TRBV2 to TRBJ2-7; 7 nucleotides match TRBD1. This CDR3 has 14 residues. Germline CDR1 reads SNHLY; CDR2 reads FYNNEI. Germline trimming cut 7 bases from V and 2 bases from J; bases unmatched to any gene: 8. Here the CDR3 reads CASNRDRSTYEQYF. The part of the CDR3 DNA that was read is TGTGCCAGCAACCGGGACAGATCAACCTACGAG.

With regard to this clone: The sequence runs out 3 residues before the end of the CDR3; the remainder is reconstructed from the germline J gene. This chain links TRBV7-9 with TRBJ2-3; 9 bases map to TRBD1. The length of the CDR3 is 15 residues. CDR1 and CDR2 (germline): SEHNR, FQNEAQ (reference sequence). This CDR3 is CASSSGTGSNQPQYF. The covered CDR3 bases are TGTGCCAGCAGCTCCGGGACAGGGAGCAATCAGCCG.

The CDR3 DNA, read in part, is TGTGCCATCAGTGTTTACATTTCCTACGAG. It codes for CAISVYISYE. The full CDR3 reads CAISVYISYEQYF. The rearrangement uses TRBV10-3 and TRBJ2-7; the D is unclear. The read ends 3 residues before the CDR3 terminus; that terminus is restored from the germline J gene. Germline loops: CDR1 ENHRY, CDR2 SYGVKD. V lost 4 bases and J lost 1, with 8 bases in between. The CDR3 runs 13 residues.

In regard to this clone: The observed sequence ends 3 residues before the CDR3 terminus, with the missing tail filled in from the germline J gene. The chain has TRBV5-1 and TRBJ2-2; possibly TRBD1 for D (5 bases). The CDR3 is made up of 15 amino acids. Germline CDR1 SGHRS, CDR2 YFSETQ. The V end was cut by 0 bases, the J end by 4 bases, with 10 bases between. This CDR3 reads CASSLVVQGTGELFF. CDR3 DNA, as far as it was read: TGCGCCAGCAGCTTGGTGGTCCAGGGCACCGGGGAG.

Incomplete CDR3 DNA: TGTGCCAGCAGCACAGGGGGGGAAAATGAG. It is translated as CASSTGGENE. The whole CDR3 sequence is CASSTGGENEQFF. The rearrangement uses TRBV7-9 and TRBJ2-1; maybe TRBD1 (8 bases). The read halts 3 residues ahead of the CDR3 end, with the missing end drawn from the germline J gene. The V gene lost 5 bases and the J gene lost 7 bases, with 12 bases spanning the gap. Per germline, CDR1 SEHNR and CDR2 FQNEAQ (reference sequence). The CDR3 totals 13 residues. Complete variable domain (other parts from reference TRBV7-9 and TRBJ2-1): DTGVSQNPRHKITKRGQNVTFRCDPISEHNRLYWYRQTLGQGPEFLTYFQNEAQLEKSRLLSDRFSAERPKGSFSTLEIQRTEQGDSAMYLCASSTGGENEQFFGPGTRLTVL.

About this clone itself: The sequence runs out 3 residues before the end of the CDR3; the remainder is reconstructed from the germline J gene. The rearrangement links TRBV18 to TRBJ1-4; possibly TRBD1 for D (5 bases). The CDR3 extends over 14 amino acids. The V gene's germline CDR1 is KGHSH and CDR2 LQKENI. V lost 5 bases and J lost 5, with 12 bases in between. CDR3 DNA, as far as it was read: TGTGCCAGCTCAAGGGACTTGGGGAATGAAAAA. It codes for CASSRDLGNEK. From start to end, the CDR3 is CASSRDLGNEKLFF.

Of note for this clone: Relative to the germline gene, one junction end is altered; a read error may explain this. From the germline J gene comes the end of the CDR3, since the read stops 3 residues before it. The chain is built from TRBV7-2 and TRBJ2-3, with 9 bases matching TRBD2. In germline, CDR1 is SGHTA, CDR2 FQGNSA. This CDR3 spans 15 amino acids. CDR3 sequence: CASTLAGAVTDTQYF. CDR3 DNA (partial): TGTGCCAGCACCTTAGCGGGAGCGGTGACAGATACG.

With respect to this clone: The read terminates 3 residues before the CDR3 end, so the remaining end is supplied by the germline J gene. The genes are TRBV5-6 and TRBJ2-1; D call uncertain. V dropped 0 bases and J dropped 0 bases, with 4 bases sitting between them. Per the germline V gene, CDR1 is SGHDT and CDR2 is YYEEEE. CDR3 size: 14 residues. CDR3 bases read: TGTGCCAGCAGCTTGGCGGGCTCCTACAATGAG. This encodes CASSLAGSYNE. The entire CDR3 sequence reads CASSLAGSYNEQFF.

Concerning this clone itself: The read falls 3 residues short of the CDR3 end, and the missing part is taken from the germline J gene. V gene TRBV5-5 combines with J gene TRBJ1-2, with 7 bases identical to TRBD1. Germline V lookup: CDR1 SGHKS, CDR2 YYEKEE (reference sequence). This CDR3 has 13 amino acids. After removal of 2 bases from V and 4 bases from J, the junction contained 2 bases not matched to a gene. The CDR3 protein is CASSFSGGYGYTF. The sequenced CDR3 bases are TGTGCCAGCAGCTTTTCAGGGGGCTATGGC.

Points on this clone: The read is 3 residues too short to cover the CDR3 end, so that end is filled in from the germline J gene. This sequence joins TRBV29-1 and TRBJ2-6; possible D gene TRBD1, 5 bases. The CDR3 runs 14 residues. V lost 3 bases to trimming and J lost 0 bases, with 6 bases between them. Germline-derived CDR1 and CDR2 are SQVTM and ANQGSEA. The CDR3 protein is CSVDGASGANVLTF. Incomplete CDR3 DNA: TGCAGCGTTGATGGGGCCTCTGGGGCCAACGTC.

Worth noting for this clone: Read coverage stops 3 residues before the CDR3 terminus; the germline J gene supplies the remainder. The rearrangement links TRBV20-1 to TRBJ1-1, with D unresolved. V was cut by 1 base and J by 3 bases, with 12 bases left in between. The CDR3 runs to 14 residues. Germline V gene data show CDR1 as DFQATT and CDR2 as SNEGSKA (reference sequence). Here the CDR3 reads CSARARSEYTEAFF. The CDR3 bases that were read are TGCAGTGCTAGAGCCAGGAGTGAATACACTGAA.

The chain's CDR3 is CSVGGPGGTSGSIYEQYF. Partial CDR3 DNA: TGCAGCGTTGGGGGGCCGGGGGGGACTAGCGGGAGCATCTACGAG. The chain couples TRBV29-1 to TRBJ2-7, with 14 bases identical to TRBD2. Read sequence stops 3 residues before the CDR3 end, and the germline J gene provides the missing end. The CDR3 contains 18 residues. After removal of 4 bases from V and 3 bases from J, the junction contained 14 bases not matched to a gene. Germline V gene data show CDR1 as SQVTM and CDR2 as ANQGSEA.

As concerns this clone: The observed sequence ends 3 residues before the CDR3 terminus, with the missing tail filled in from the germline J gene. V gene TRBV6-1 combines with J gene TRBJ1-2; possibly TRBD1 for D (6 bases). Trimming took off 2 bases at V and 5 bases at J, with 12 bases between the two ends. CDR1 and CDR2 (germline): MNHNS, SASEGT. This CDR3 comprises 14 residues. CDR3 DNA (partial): TGTGCCAGCAGTGAAAAGCAGGGGAGTTATGGC. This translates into CASSEKQGSYG. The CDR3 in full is CASSEKQGSYGYTF.

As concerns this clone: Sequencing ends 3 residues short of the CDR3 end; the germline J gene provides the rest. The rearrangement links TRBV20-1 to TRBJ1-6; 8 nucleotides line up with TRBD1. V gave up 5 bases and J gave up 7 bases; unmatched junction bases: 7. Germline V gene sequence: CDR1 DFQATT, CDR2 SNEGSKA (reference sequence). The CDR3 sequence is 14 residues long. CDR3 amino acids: CSAQTGVGNSPLHF. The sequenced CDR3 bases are TGCAGTGCTCAGACAGGGGTAGGAAATTCACCC.